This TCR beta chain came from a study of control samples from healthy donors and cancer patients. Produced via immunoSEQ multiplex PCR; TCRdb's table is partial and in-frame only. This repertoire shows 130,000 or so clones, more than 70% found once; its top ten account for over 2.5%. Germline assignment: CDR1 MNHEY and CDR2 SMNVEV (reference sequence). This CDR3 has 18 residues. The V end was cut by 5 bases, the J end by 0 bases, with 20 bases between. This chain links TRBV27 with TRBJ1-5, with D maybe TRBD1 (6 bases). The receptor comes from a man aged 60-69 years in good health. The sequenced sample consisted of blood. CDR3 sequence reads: CASSLYSTGGTSNQPQHF. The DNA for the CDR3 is TGTGCCAGCAGTCTCTACTCGACAGGCGGAACTAGCAATCAGCCCCAGCATTTT.